This T cell receptor (beta chain) was found in a study of response to subunit inactivated influenza vaccine. TCRdb reanalysed the RT-PCR reads using MiXCR and keeps one entry per CDR3 protein. The table has about 310,000 distinct CDR3 sequences, approximately 23% seen once; the top ten hold 10% to 13%. Trimming removed 6 bases at V and 0 bases at J, with 9 bases between. The CDR3 is made up of 13 amino acids. CDR1 is SQVTM, CDR2 ANQGSEA, per germline. The study, taken as a whole, reports: Each seasonal influenza vaccination, the authors suggested, recruits few new T cells.

Of note for this clonotype: Antigen unknown.

This chain connects TRBV29-1 to TRBJ2-1, with D perhaps matching TRBD1 (6 bases). The sequenced sample was PBMCs from blood, obtained around 22 months after vaccination. This TCR derives from a man aged 45 to 70 who received an inactivated influenza vaccine. The DNA for the CDR3 is TGCAGCGTAACCAGGGGCTCCTACAATGAGCAGTTCTTC. Translating gives CSVTRGSYNEQFF.